This TCR beta chain was sequenced for a study of T-cell reconstitution after alpha-beta-depleted transplantation in children. General study points: T-cell numbers and diversity one year post-transplant derived largely from freshly generated T cells. Some patients showed high day-60 TCRbeta diversity, which derived from surviving recipient T cells and thymic progenitors.

Looked up from germline, CDR1 is MDHEN and CDR2 is SYDVKM. V was cut by 5 bases and J by 3 bases, with 14 bases left in between. CDR3 length: 15 residues. This clonotype was seen more than once but under ten times. As yet, its antigen is unknown. Unique molecular identifiers tagged the TCRbeta library. TCRdb re-analysed the PCR reads in MiXCR, keeping a single row per CDR3 protein. The table has under 850,000 distinct CDR3 sequences, about an eighth seen once. The specimen comprised PBMCs, sampled before TCRalphabeta/CD19-depleted stem cell transplant. This clonotype was sampled from a girl aged 2-9 years with congenital amegakaryocytic thrombocytopenia, due to receive a stem cell transplant. J is TRBJ1-5 and V is TRBV28, with D uncertain. DNA for the CDR3: TGTGCCAGCAGTACGAGGGCAACCACCAATCAGCCCCAGCATTTT. Amino acids: CASSTRATTNQPQHF. The whole variable domain, filled in from reference TRBV28 and TRBJ1-5, reads DVKVTQSSRYLVKRTGEKVFLECVQDMDHENMFWYRQDPGLGLRLIYFSYDVKMKEKGDIPEGYSVSREKKERFSLILESASTNQTSMYLCASSTRATTNQPQHFGDGTRLSIL.